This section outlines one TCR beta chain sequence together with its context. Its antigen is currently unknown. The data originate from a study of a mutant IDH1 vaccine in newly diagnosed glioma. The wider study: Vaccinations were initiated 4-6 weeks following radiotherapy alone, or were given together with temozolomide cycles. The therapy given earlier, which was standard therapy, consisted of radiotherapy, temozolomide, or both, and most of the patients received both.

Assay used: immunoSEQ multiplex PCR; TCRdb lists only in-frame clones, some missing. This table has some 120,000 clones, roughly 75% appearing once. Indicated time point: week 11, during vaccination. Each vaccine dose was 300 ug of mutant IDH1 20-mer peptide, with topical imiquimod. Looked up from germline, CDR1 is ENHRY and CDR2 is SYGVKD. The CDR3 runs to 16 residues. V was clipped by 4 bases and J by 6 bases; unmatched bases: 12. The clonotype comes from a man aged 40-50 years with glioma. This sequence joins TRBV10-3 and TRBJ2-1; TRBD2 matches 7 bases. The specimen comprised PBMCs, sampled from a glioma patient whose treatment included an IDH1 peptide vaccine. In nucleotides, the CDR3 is TGTGCCATCAGTGGGACTAGAGAGAAGGTGGGCAATGAGCAGTTCTTC. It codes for CAISGTREKVGNEQFF.